The 4 T cell receptor beta chains below all came from one sample that was sequenced in a study of T cell responses to AZD1222 COVID-19 vaccine. Using immunoSEQ multiplex PCR, the repertoire was profiled, and TCRdb retains in-frame clones only, with some absent. The sample shows approximately 180,000 clones, 80% to 90% of them seen only once. This sample comprised peripheral blood, obtained on day 0 of AZD1222 vaccination. These receptors were taken from an adult in good health.

The chain recombines TRBV19 with TRBJ1-6; perhaps TRBD1 as D (5 bases). The V gene's germline CDR1 is LNHDA and CDR2 SQIVND (reference sequence). Trimming left V 6 bases short and J 1 base short, with 13 bases between. The CDR3 loop spans 16 amino acids. CDR3 region: CASRPGSGSYNSPLHF. CDR3 DNA: TGTGCCAGTAGACCCGGTTCAGGGTCCTATAATTCACCCCTCCACTTT. The entire variable domain, with the rest obtained from reference TRBV19 and TRBJ1-6, is as follows: DGGITQSPKYLFRKEGQNVTLSCEQNLNHDAMYWYRQDPGQGLRLIYYSQIVNDFQKGDIAEGYSVSREKKESFPLTVTSAQKNPTAFYLCASRPGSGSYNSPLHFGNGTRLTVT.

V usage is TRBV14 and J usage is TRBJ2-1, with D possibly matching TRBD2 (7 bases). This CDR3 is 18 amino acids long. Trimming cost V 1 base and J 7 bases, with 23 bases left between them. Germline V gene sequence: CDR1 SGHDN, CDR2 FVKESK. CDR3 sequence (DNA): TGTGCCAGCAGCCAAGCCCCCTCCCTATCGGGGAGGGGGAATGAGCAGTTCTTC. Translating it yields CASSQAPSLSGRGNEQFF.

The J gene is TRBJ1-2, the V gene TRBV2; no clear D. Germline V gene data show CDR1 as SNHLY and CDR2 as FYNNEI. The CDR3 sequence is 13 residues long. V lost 4 bases, J lost 5 bases, and 11 bases lay in between. The chain's CDR3 is CASSAGRTYGYTF. The DNA of the CDR3 is TGTGCCAGCAGTGCCGGACGGACGTATGGCTACACCTTC.

The chain carries TRBV5-4 and TRBJ2-5; maybe TRBD2 (6 bases). V lost 4 bases to trimming and J lost 2 bases, with 15 bases between them. This CDR3 region has 15 residues. Per germline, CDR1 SGHNT and CDR2 YYREEE (reference sequence). The CDR3 sequence is CASSPDLARQETQYF. DNA of the CDR3: TGTGCCAGCAGCCCCGACCTAGCGAGGCAAGAGACCCAGTACTTC. The full variable domain, its missing parts supplied by reference TRBV5-4 and TRBJ2-5, is ETGVTQSPTHLIKTRGQQVTLRCSSQSGHNTVSWYQQALGQGPQFIFQYYREEENGRGNFPPRFSGLQFPNYSSELNVNALELDDSALYLCASSPDLARQETQYFGPGTRLLVL.